The present entry profiles one TCR beta chain with its context. The antigen is undetermined. Clones were sequenced by immunoSEQ multiplex PCR, and TCRdb holds only the in-frame ones, with some missing. This table has over 100,000 clones, 90% appearing once. This specimen belongs to a study of T cell responses to AZD1222 COVID-19 vaccine. General study findings and limits: Recipients of two AZD1222 doses showed rising Spike-specific TCR breadth and depth. In all cases, repertoires were sampled only after the peak T cell response.

The germline CDR1 and CDR2 sequences are LNHDA and SQIVND (reference sequence). The CDR3 has 13 residues. V lost 10 bases, J lost 1 base, and 13 bases lay in between. V is TRBV19 and J is TRBJ1-1, with D tentatively TRBD1 (5 bases). This specimen consisted of peripheral blood, obtained on day 0 of AZD1222 vaccination. This TCR was recovered from an adult in good health. CDR3 protein: CATGTGKNTEAFF. CDR3 in DNA: TGTGCCACCGGGACGGGGAAGAACACTGAAGCTTTCTTT.